The 12 T cell receptor beta chains in this list originate from one sample, sequenced in a study of blood T cell repertoires in COVID-19. Clones were read by immunoSEQ multiplex PCR, and TCRdb kept only the in-frame ones, dropping some. The sample shows 200,000 to 300,000 clones, 70% to 90% of them seen only once. Source material: peripheral blood. These receptor sequences come from a man aged 18 to 29 with active or convalescent COVID-19.

V gene TRBV19 combines with J gene TRBJ1-2, with D unclear. CDR1 and CDR2 from the germline V gene are LNHDA and SQIVND (reference sequence). The length of the CDR3 is 15 residues. Between the trimmed V and J ends, which lost 6 bases and 0 bases, there was a span of 14 bases. This chain's CDR3 is CASRPPGGANYGYTF. CDR3 nucleotides: TGTGCCAGTAGACCACCCGGCGGGGCTAACTATGGCTACACCTTC.

The rearrangement joins TRBV5-4 to TRBJ2-2; 9 positions match TRBD1. Germline CDR1 is SGHNT and CDR2 is YYREEE (reference sequence). J was trimmed by 1 base and V by 4 bases; bases with no gene match: 2. The CDR3 has 15 amino acids. The CDR3 protein is CASSQGQGNTGELFF. CDR3 DNA sequence: TGTGCCAGCAGCCAGGGACAGGGGAACACCGGGGAGCTGTTTTTT. The full variable domain, rest sourced from reference TRBV5-4 and TRBJ2-2, is ETGVTQSPTHLIKTRGQQVTLRCSSQSGHNTVSWYQQALGQGPQFIFQYYREEENGRGNFPPRFSGLQFPNYSSELNVNALELDDSALYLCASSQGQGNTGELFFGEGSRLTVL.

V gene TRBV30 combines with J gene TRBJ1-6, with a possible D match to TRBD1 (5 bases). Germline V gives CDR1 GTSNPN, CDR2 SVGIG (reference sequence). The V gene lost 3 bases and the J gene lost 9 bases, with 21 bases spanning the gap. This CDR3 is built from 16 residues. This chain's CDR3 is CAWSPRGAITGSPLHF. CDR3 bases: TGTGCCTGGAGCCCCCGTGGGGCAATAACGGGTTCACCCCTCCACTTT.

The chain is built from TRBV5-1 and TRBJ2-2; D not certain. CDR1 is SGHRS, CDR2 YFSETQ, per germline. The CDR3 consists of 14 residues. V was shortened by 2 bases and J by 1 base, with 6 bases between the two germline ends. This chain's CDR3 is CASSFNGNTGELFF. The CDR3 bases are TGCGCCAGCAGCTTTAACGGGAACACCGGGGAGCTGTTTTTT. Full variable domain (rest looked up from reference TRBV5-1 and TRBJ2-2): KAGVTQTPRYLIKTRGQQVTLSCSPISGHRSVSWYQQTPGQGLQFLFEYFSETQRNKGNFPGRFSGRQFSNSRSEMNVSTLELGDSALYLCASSFNGNTGELFFGEGSRLTVL.

The chain is built from TRBV5-6 and TRBJ1-3; no clear D. The CDR3 is 14 amino acids. Germline-derived CDR1 and CDR2 are SGHDT and YYEEEE. Between the trimmed V and J ends, which lost 4 bases and 0 bases, there was a span of 8 bases. CDR3 in DNA: TGTGCCAGCAGCAGAATAGTCTCTGGAAACACCATATATTTT. Its protein product is CASSRIVSGNTIYF. Together with reference TRBV5-6 and TRBJ1-3, the CDR3 gives the full variable domain: DAGVTQSPTHLIKTRGQQVTLRCSPKSGHDTVSWYQQALGQGPQFIFQYYEEEERQRGNFPDRFSGHQFPNYSSELNVNALLLGDSALYLCASSRIVSGNTIYFGEGSWLTVV.

The table lists this clone with a few counts. This rearrangement joins TRBV7-2 to TRBJ2-2; 10 bases line up with TRBD2. V was pared by 4 bases and J by 0 bases, with 2 bases of the junction left unmatched. Germline V gene lookup returns CDR1 SGHTA and CDR2 FQGNSA. This CDR3 comprises 16 residues. The CDR3 bases are TGTGCCAGCAGCTCGACTAGCGGGTCGAACACCGGGGAGCTGTTTTTT. It codes for CASSSTSGSNTGELFF.

The CDR3 spells CASSLWAGTGDSSYNSPLHF. CDR3 DNA sequence: TGTGCCAGCAGTTTATGGGCCGGGACAGGGGACAGCTCCTATAATTCACCCCTCCACTTT. The V call is TRBV27, the J call TRBJ1-6; 10 bases line up with TRBD1. CDR3 length: 20 residues. The junction had 9 bases not matched to a gene; V was cut back by 1 base and J by 0 bases. Per the germline V gene, CDR1 is MNHEY and CDR2 is SMNVEV (reference sequence).

Written as DNA, the CDR3 is TGTGCCTGGAGGGGTCTAGGGAGGAAACTGTTTTTT. Its translation: CAWRGLGRKLFF. The chain employs TRBV30 and TRBJ1-4; D not resolved. Per the germline V gene, CDR1 is GTSNPN and CDR2 is SVGIG (reference sequence). With 3 bases removed from V and 11 bases from J, the gap between germline ends came to 13 bases. The CDR3 spans 12 residues.

This chain connects TRBV5-4 to TRBJ2-5; a weak D match, TRBD1 (6 bases). V lost 0 bases to trimming and J lost 3 bases, with 12 bases between them. Germline V CDR1 and CDR2: SGHNT, YYREEE (reference sequence). The CDR3 consists of 15 residues. The CDR3 is CASSLGGPEKETQYF. In DNA, the CDR3 is TGTGCCAGCAGCTTGGGGGGGCCGGAAAAAGAGACCCAGTACTTC.

The chain employs TRBV2 and TRBJ1-1, with D maybe TRBD1 (5 bases). V was shortened by 8 bases and J by 10 bases, with 20 bases between the two germline ends. CDR1 is SNHLY and CDR2 is FYNNEI in the germline V gene. This CDR3 has 13 residues. Here the CDR3 reads CASERTGGDPAFF. The CDR3 region has the DNA TGTGCCAGCGAACGGACGGGAGGGGACCCAGCTTTCTTT.

The chain links TRBV4-3 to TRBJ1-1, with D maybe TRBD1 (6 bases). V lost 4 bases and J lost 4, with 13 bases in between. Germline assignment: CDR1 LGHNA and CDR2 YSLEER. The CDR3 has 14 residues. The CDR3 DNA reads TGCGCCAGCAGCCGCAGGGGTTATGGCACTGAAGCTTTCTTT. Its protein product is CASSRRGYGTEAFF.

The chain employs TRBV4-1 and TRBJ1-4; no firm D call. Per the germline V gene, CDR1 is MGHRA and CDR2 is YSYEKL. The CDR3 consists of 12 residues. Trimming left V 0 bases short and J 8 bases short, with 4 bases between. The CDR3 bases are TGCGCCAGCAGCCAAGATGGCGAAAAACTGTTTTTT. Translating it yields CASSQDGEKLFF.